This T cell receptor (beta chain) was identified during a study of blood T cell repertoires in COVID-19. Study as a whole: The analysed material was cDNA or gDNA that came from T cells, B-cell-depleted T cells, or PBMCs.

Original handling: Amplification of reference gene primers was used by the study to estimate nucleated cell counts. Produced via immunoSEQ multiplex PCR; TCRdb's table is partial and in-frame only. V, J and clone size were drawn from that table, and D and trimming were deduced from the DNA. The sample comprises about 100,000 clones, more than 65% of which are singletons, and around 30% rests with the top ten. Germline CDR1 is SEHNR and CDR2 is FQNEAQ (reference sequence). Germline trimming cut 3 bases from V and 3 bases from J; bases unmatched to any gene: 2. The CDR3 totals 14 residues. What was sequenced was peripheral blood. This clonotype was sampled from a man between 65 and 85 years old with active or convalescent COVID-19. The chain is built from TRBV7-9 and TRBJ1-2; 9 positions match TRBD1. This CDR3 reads CASSFDRGDYGYTF. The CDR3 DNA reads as TGTGCCAGCAGCTTTGACAGGGGGGACTATGGCTACACCTTC.